This TCR beta chain was captured in a study of blood T cell repertoires in COVID-19. Study background: Samples representing acute and convalescent COVID-19 were sourced from the United States, Italy and Spain. PBMCs, B-cell-depleted T cells, or T cells provided the cDNA or gDNA that made up the material.

Only in-frame clones appear in the TCRdb table, and some are missing; sequencing was by immunoSEQ multiplex PCR. The table has a few hundred thousand clones, roughly 88% seen once; the top ten hold around 4.5%. Sequencing was done on a sample of PBMCs or T cells enriched from blood (not recorded which). This clonotype was obtained from a woman in her 30s who had recovered from COVID-19.

The CDR3 region is CASSPNRYGTQYF. CDR3 DNA: TGCGCCAGCAGCCCCAACCGCTATGGGACCCAGTACTTC. The chain joins TRBV4-1 to TRBJ2-5; unclear D gene. Trimming removed 4 bases from V and 7 bases from J, with 13 bases in between. This CDR3 is 13 amino acids long. In germline, CDR1 is MGHRA, CDR2 YSYEKL.